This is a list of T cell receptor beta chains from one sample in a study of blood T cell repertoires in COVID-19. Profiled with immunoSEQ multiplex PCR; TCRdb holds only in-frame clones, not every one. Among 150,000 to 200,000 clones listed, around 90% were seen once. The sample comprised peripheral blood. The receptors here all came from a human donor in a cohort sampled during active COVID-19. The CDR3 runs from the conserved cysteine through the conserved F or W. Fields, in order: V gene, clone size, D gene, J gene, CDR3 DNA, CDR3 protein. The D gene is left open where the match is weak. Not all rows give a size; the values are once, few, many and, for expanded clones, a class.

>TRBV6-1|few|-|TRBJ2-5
TGTGCCAGCAGTGAAATAATGCGGAGCCAAGAGACCCAGTACTTC
CASSEIMRSQETQYF
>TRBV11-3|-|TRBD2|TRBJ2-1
TGTGCCAGCAGCTCGGGACTAGCGGGAGTTAAGCAGTTCTTC
CASSSGLAGVKQFF
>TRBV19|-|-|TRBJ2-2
TGTGCCAGTAGCCCCTCAGGGGCGGACACCGGGGAGCTGTTTTTT
CASSPSGADTGELFF
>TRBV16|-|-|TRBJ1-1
TGTGCCAGCAGCCAATCCGGAGACACTGAAGCTTTCTTT
CASSQSGDTEAFF
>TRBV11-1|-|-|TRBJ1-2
TGTGCCAGCAGCCGCCGGGAGATAGATGGCTACACCTTC
CASSRREIDGYTF
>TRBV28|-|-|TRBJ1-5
TGTGCCAGCAGTTCAGACAATCAGCCCCAGCATTTT
CASSSDNQPQHF
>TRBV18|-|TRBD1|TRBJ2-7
TGTGCCAGCTCACCGGACAGGGTGAACGAGCAGTACTTC
CASSPDRVNEQYF
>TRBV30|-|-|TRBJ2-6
TGTGCCTGGAGTTCCGGTAGGGGTCTGGGGGTCCTGACTTTC
CAWSSGRGLGVLTF
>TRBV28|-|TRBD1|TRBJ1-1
TGTGCCAGCAGTTTAGTCAGGGGGCAAGGCACTGAAGCTTTCTTT
CASSLVRGQGTEAFF
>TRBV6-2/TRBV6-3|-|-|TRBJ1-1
TGTGCCAGCAGTTATGGAGCTGAAGCTTTCTTT
CASSYGAEAFF
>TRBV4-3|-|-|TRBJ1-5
TGCGCCAGCAGCCAAGAAGGGGAAAGGGGCCGTGGCAATCAGCCCCAGCATTTT
CASSQEGERGRGNQPQHF
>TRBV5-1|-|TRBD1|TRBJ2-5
TGCGCCAGCAGCCGCGGGACAGGGCAAAAAGAGACCCAGTACTTC
CASSRGTGQKETQYF
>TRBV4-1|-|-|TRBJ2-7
TGCGCCAGCAGCCAATATACACAGAGCTCCTACGAGCAGTACTTC
CASSQYTQSSYEQYF
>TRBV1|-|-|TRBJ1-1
TGCACCAGCAGCCCCAGTCGGACAGCGCAACCGAAGGTCGGGGCTTTCTTT
CTSSPSRTAQPKVGAFF
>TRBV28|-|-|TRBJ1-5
TGTGCCAGTACAAGGGAGGGTCAGCCCCAGCATTTT
CASTREGQPQHF
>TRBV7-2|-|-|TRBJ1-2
TGTGCCAGCAGCTTAAGAGGTCAGGGGAATGGCTACACCTTC
CASSLRGQGNGYTF
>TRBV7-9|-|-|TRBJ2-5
TGTGCCAGCAGCCACACAGGGTTGGGAGAGACCCAGTACTTC
CASSHTGLGETQYF
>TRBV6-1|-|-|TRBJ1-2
TGTGCCAGCAGTGAATGGGGGGGTGACTATGGCTACACCTTC
CASSEWGGDYGYTF
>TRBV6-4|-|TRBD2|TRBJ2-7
TGTGCCAGCAGTGACCCGGGACTAGCGGGAGCGGGAGAGCAGTACTTC
CASSDPGLAGAGEQYF
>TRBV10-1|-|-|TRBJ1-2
TGCGCCAGCAGTGAGTCTGTATGTCACGGCGGCGGCTACACCTTC
CASSESVCHGGGYTF
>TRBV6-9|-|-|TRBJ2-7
TGTGCCAGCAGTACCACCGGGACACTGACCTACGAGCAGTACTTC
CASSTTGTLTYEQYF
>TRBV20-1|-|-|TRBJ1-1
TGCAGGAAAGGGGGTGAAGCTTTCTTT
CRKGGEAFF
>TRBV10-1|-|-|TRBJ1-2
TGCGCCAGCAGTGAGTCACATTCACCCGTTGGCTACACCTTC
CASSESHSPVGYTF
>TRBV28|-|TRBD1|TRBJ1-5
TGTGCCAGCTGCTTCCCCTTAGGGACAGGGAATCAGCCCCAGCATTTT
CASCFPLGTGNQPQHF
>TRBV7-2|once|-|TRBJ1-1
TGTGCCAGCAGCTCACAGGGAAGGCGGACTGAAGCTTTCTTT
CASSSQGRRTEAFF
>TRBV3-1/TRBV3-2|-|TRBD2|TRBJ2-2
TGTGCCAGCAGCCCTCCCCTAGCGGGGGCGAACACCGGGGAGCTGTTTTTT
CASSPPLAGANTGELFF
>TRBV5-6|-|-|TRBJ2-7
TGTGCCAGCAGCCAACTGAGGAGGGAACTTAAGCAGTACTTC
CASSQLRRELKQYF
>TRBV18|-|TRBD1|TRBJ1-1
TGTGCCAGCTCACCCTCGGGACAGGGGGCTTCTGAAGCTTTCTTT
CASSPSGQGASEAFF
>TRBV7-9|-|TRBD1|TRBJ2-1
TGTGCCAGCAGTTCAGCACAGGGGGAGTGGAATGAGCAGTTCTTC
CASSSAQGEWNEQFF
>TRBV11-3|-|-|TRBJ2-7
TGTGCCAGCAGCCCACGAGATAGCTCCTACGAGCAGTACTTC
CASSPRDSSYEQYF
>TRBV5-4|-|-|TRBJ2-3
TGTGCCAGCAGCTTGGCCGGTGCGGGAGATACGCAGTATTTT
CASSLAGAGDTQYF
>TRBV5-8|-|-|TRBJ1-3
TGTGCCAGCAGCCGAGGTCGGGGGAGCTCTGGAAACACCATATATTTT
CASSRGRGSSGNTIYF
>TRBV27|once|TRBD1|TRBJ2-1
TGTGCCAGCAGTACACTACGAACGGGACAGGGGATCATCAATGAGCAGTTCTTC
CASSTLRTGQGIINEQFF
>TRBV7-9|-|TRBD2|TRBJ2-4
TGTGCCAGCAGCTCTACTAGCGGACGAGCCAAAAACATTCAGTACTTC
CASSSTSGRAKNIQYF
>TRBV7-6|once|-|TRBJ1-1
TGTGCCAGCAGCTTAGCCACCGACAGTCGGGTCACTGAAGCTTTCTTT
CASSLATDSRVTEAFF